The clone carrying this T cell receptor (beta chain) showed up just a few times. Amplified TCR beta CDR3 regions came from RNA transcripts. The study used the HTBI primer set for a first-round RT-PCR of the TCR CDR3. Each CDR3 protein gets one entry after TCRdb re-called the multiplex PCR reads with MiXCR. The table records about 720,000 distinct CDR3 sequences, about 15% of them present only once. The sample is drawn from a study of T cells in Graves' hyperthyroidism and ophthalmopathy. On the study more broadly: Peripheral blood collection took place at initial diagnosis, before any treatment.

Germline CDR1 LGHNT, CDR2 FRNRAP. This CDR3 contains 15 residues. Trimming removed 7 bases from V and 5 bases from J; junction bases left unmatched: 6. The rearrangement uses TRBV12-5 and TRBJ2-2, with TRBD1 matching over 11 bases. Material: blood. The sequence was obtained from a man between 18 and 29 years old with Graves' hyperthyroidism. CDR3 sequence reads: CASDPDRGLTGELFF. The CDR3 coding sequence is TGTGCTAGTGATCCGGACAGGGGGCTTACCGGGGAGCTGTTTTTT.